A selection of T cell receptor beta chains follows, all from one sample in a study of T-cell memory formation after mild COVID-19. In TCRdb, the 5' RACE reads were re-called with MiXCR into one record per CDR3 protein. Of roughly 480,000 distinct CDR3 sequences listed, 20% to 25% are singletons. The sample comprised PBMCs or a T cell subset sorted from them (not recorded which). These receptors were collected from an adult woman who had mild COVID-19 (a few samples of this study predate the infection). Cell type and time point are not known. Each CDR3 is given with its conserved first and last residue.

TRBV7-9	TRBJ1-5	CASSFEGGRSNQPQHF
TRBV5-1	TRBJ2-7	CASSLGPSGYEQYF
TRBV7-9	TRBJ2-3	CASSSFRSGSTDTQYF
TRBV24-1	TRBJ2-1	CATSEAPRTGSYNEQFF
TRBV27	TRBJ1-2	CASSSYRDSTPYGYTF
TRBV5-6	TRBJ1-1	CASSLFTGQLNTEAFF
TRBV12-3/TRBV12-4	TRBJ2-1	CASSPDRGVSYNEQFF
TRBV12-3/TRBV12-4	TRBJ2-2	CASSLRAGGVTGELFF
TRBV12-3/TRBV12-4	TRBJ2-2	CASSLGLAGSSKTGELFF
TRBV7-6	TRBJ2-5	CASSLFVAGGFQETQYF
TRBV4-3	TRBJ2-1	CASSQEWPTSYNEQFF
TRBV11-2	TRBJ1-1	CASSSTGIEAFF
TRBV7-2	TRBJ2-3	CASSLFPGGPVTDTQYF
TRBV19	TRBJ2-1	CASDSSGMSSYNEQFF
TRBV6-2/TRBV6-3	TRBJ2-1	CASSYTGLSYNEQFF
TRBV5-1	TRBJ1-2	CASTFGGDGYTF
TRBV7-9	TRBJ2-7	CASSLVVQIGLYEQYF
TRBV7-9	TRBJ2-6	CASSRVHSGANVLTF
TRBV14	TRBJ1-2	CASSRTATYGYTF
TRBV4-2	TRBJ2-1	CASSQPSGRAINEQFF
TRBV7-3	TRBJ1-1	CASSLTPNRNTEAFF
TRBV9	TRBJ2-1	CASSVDQREVNEQFF
TRBV23-1	TRBJ2-1	CASSRKGGGPHHEQFF
TRBV14	TRBJ1-2	CASSQGGFYGYTF
TRBV19	TRBJ1-2	CASNPAGYANYGYTF
TRBV11-3	TRBJ2-2	CASSFGQLNTGELFF
TRBV19	TRBJ2-5	CASTKVGLAKETQYF
TRBV24-1	TRBJ2-3	CATSDPGEEDTQYF
TRBV10-3	TRBJ1-3	CAISESPFTGNTIYF
TRBV7-3	TRBJ2-2	CASSLRAGLGNAGELFF
TRBV20-1	TRBJ1-6	CSVRDAGNSPLHF
TRBV24-1	TRBJ1-2	CATSDVMNYGYTF
TRBV6-5	TRBJ2-2	CASSRDRKNTGELFF
TRBV6-5	TRBJ2-5	CASSYSDSYQETQYF
TRBV20-1	TRBJ1-2	CSADQGANGYTF
TRBV6-6	TRBJ2-2	CASSYSLTLTGGYDTGELFF
TRBV5-1	TRBJ2-2	CASSPPGGELFF
TRBV20-1	TRBJ2-7	CSASILGDEQYF
TRBV7-9	TRBJ1-2	CASSTSGTRTYGYTF
TRBV12-3/TRBV12-4	TRBJ2-1	CASSRDNNEQFF
TRBV7-9	TRBJ2-1	CASSLVVQGDEQFF
TRBV18	TRBJ1-1	CASSPYGDMNTEAFF
TRBV24-1	TRBJ2-2	CATSDSLRQTGELFF
TRBV7-9	TRBJ2-3	CASSTGLAEGTDTQYF
TRBV5-1	TRBJ1-2	CASSLWTGDYGYTF
TRBV18	TRBJ2-3	CASSPILEDTQYF
TRBV5-1	TRBJ1-5	CASSHDGSNQPQHF
TRBV12-3/TRBV12-4	TRBJ2-7	CASSPASGRALKEQYF
TRBV19	TRBJ2-3	CASSLRQLDTQYF
TRBV5-1	TRBJ2-1	CASSAGDRAYNEQFF
TRBV7-9	TRBJ1-1	CASSLDRVSEAFF
TRBV3-1	TRBJ2-5	CASSQEGGGLLMETQYF
TRBV3-1	TRBJ2-3	CASSQERGLTFTDTQYF
TRBV12-3/TRBV12-4	TRBJ2-5	CASSQGLAAETQYF
TRBV24-1	TRBJ2-1	CATSDTGLAGEDEQFF
TRBV20-1	TRBJ1-2	CSATDRGARGYTF
TRBV6-5	TRBJ2-7	CASFASGAGAVYEQYF
TRBV12-3/TRBV12-4	TRBJ2-7	CASSPAAGTNFEQYF
TRBV10-3	TRBJ2-4	CAISDIGPRPFQYF
TRBV3-1	TRBJ2-1	CASSQDGRSYNEQFF